The clone carrying this T cell receptor (beta chain) was picked up a small number of times. Source study methods: From reference gene primer amplification, estimates of nucleated cell counts were derived. TCRdb's table, derived via immunoSEQ multiplex PCR, lists solely in-frame clones and lacks some. V and J calls and clone size come straight from that table; D and trimming were deduced from the DNA. The table has over 400,000 clones, 70% to 90% seen once. This specimen comes from a study of blood T cell repertoires in COVID-19. Study context: Sites across the United States, Italy and Spain contributed samples from acute and convalescent COVID-19.

Germline lookup yields CDR1 KGHSH and CDR2 LQKENI. The trim removed 0 bases at V and 8 bases at J, leaving 7 bases unmatched. This CDR3 comprises 15 residues. The TCR comes from a woman aged 50 to 65 with COVID-19, enrolled during active disease. The specimen sequenced was peripheral blood. This chain connects TRBV18 to TRBJ1-2, with TRBD1 matching over 9 bases. CDR3 amino acids: CASSPPSGTGHGYTF. The CDR3 region has the DNA TGTGCCAGCTCACCACCGTCCGGGACAGGGCACGGCTACACCTTC.